The 29 T cell receptor beta chains below all came from one sample that was sequenced in a study of T cell responses to AZD1222 COVID-19 vaccine (dated by TCRdb to the early 2020s). The time point label corresponds to: about 28 days (+/-7) after the second vaccine dose. The protocol used for the library was the immunoSEQ multiplex PCR assay. TCRdb holds this immuneACCESS table with in-frame rearrangements only. Some clones are missing; in checked studies, unresolved V genes explain under half, and the rest has no known cause. This sample is represented by fewer than 85,000 clones; roughly 87% of them were singletons. The ten largest clones represent less than 20% of the sample. Here the sequenced sample was peripheral blood, taken 28 days after the second AZD1222 dose. These receptor sequences come from an adult who received the AZD1222 COVID-19 vaccine.

The chain carries TRBV6-1 and TRBJ1-1; unclear D gene. V lost 0 bases and J lost 1, with 0 bases in between. The length of the CDR3 is 12 residues. CDR1 is MNHNS, CDR2 SASEGT, per germline. CDR3 region: CASSEANTEAFF. In nucleotides, the CDR3 is TGTGCCAGCAGTGAAGCGAACACTGAAGCTTTCTTT.

This chain uses TRBV7-3 with TRBJ2-2; possibly TRBD1 for D (6 bases). The CDR3 consists of 16 residues. V lost 5 bases, J lost 5 bases, and 18 bases lay in between. Germline V gene lookup returns CDR1 SGHTA and CDR2 FQGTGA. CDR3: CASSLQPGQLTGELFF. DNA for the CDR3: TGTGCCAGCAGCCTACAACCCGGACAGTTGACCGGGGAGCTGTTTTTT.

The chain's CDR3 is CASKAISGANVLTF. For the CDR3, the DNA is TGTGCCAGCAAGGCGATCTCTGGGGCCAACGTCCTGACTTTC. The chain links TRBV2 to TRBJ2-6; unclear D gene. The length of the CDR3 is 14 residues. Germline CDR1 and CDR2: SNHLY and FYNNEI. V lost 7 bases, J lost 0 bases, and 7 bases lay in between.

The chain is built from TRBV7-9 and TRBJ2-7, with a possible D match to TRBD2 (5 bases). The CDR3 sequence is 12 residues long. Germline lookup yields CDR1 SEHNR and CDR2 FQNEAQ (reference sequence). V lost 5 bases and J 5 bases, leaving 10 bases between the germline ends. The CDR3 DNA sequence: TGTGCCAGCAGCACCCGGGGTGACGAGCAGTACTTC. Its translation is CASSTRGDEQYF.

The gene calls are TRBV10-3 and TRBJ1-1; D is perhaps TRBD1 (6 bases). Trimming pared 10 bases from V and 5 bases from J, leaving 20 bases between. The CDR3 contains 14 residues. CDR1 is ENHRY and CDR2 is SYGVKD in the germline V gene. CDR3 region: CATSGVGLRTEAFF. The CDR3 DNA reads as TGTGCCACCTCAGGGGTGGGGCTTAGAACTGAAGCTTTCTTT.

The chain employs TRBV11-2 and TRBJ1-6, with D uncertain. V lost 4 bases and J 8 bases, leaving 9 bases between the germline ends. This CDR3 has 13 residues. The germline gives CDR1 SGHAT, CDR2 FQNNGV. The CDR3 nucleotides read TGTGCCAGCAGCTCCCAAACGGATTCACCCCTCCACTTT. Its protein is CASSSQTDSPLHF.

The chain combines TRBV28 with TRBJ2-6, with TRBD1 as a possible D gene (5 bases). Per the germline V gene, CDR1 is MDHEN and CDR2 is SYDVKM. This CDR3 has 15 residues. V shed 6 bases and J shed 2 bases, with 11 bases lying between them. The CDR3 reads CASSQQEPGANVLTF. The CDR3 nucleotides are TGTGCCAGCAGCCAACAGGAGCCTGGGGCCAACGTCCTGACTTTC.

The chain combines TRBV4-1 with TRBJ2-7; no definite D call. Germline V lookup: CDR1 MGHRA, CDR2 YSYEKL. V was cut by 4 bases and J by 7 bases, with 14 bases left in between. The CDR3 consists of 13 residues. The CDR3 DNA reads as TGCGCCAGCAGCCCAGGACCCGCACGGGAGCAGTACTTC. The encoded protein is CASSPGPAREQYF.

This chain connects TRBV3-1 (or the pseudogene TRBV3-2) to TRBJ2-3, with 8 nucleotides matching TRBD2. After removal of 4 bases from V and 4 bases from J, the junction contained 10 bases not matched to a gene. Germline assignment: CDR1 LGHDT and CDR2 YNNKEL (reference sequence). This CDR3 is 16 amino acids long. The CDR3 loop reads CASSRRLAGSADTQYF. CDR3 nucleotides: TGTGCCAGCAGCCGCCGGTTAGCGGGGTCTGCAGATACGCAGTATTTT.

The rearrangement uses TRBV19 and TRBJ1-6; TRBD1 matches at 10 bases. This CDR3 comprises 14 residues. Unmatched junction bases numbered 4, after V lost 5 bases and J lost 9 bases. CDR1 LNHDA and CDR2 SQIVND come from the germline V gene (reference sequence). CDR3 nucleotide sequence: TGTGCCAGTAGTGTGGGACAGGGGATTTCACCCCTCCACTTT. It specifies CASSVGQGISPLHF.

This chain joins TRBV27 and TRBJ1-2, with no clear D. The CDR3 has 13 residues. Trimming took 8 bases from V and 7 from J, leaving 17 bases between them. Per the germline V gene, CDR1 is MNHEY and CDR2 is SMNVEV (reference sequence). The chain's CDR3 is CASGPGLGSGYTF. In DNA form, the CDR3 reads TGTGCCAGCGGCCCAGGTTTAGGGAGTGGCTACACCTTC.

This chain uses TRBV15 with TRBJ2-1; D not certain. V lost 0 bases and J 5 bases, leaving 8 bases between the germline ends. The CDR3 contains 14 residues. In germline, CDR1 is LNHNV, CDR2 YYDKDF (reference sequence). The CDR3 reads CATSREGRNNEQFF. CDR3 in DNA: TGTGCCACCAGCAGAGAGGGCAGGAACAATGAGCAGTTCTTC.

The CDR3 DNA reads TGTGCCAGCAGCCGCTCGGGAACAGGGCTGAACACTGAAGCTTTCTTT. Translating gives CASSRSGTGLNTEAFF. V is TRBV11-2 and J is TRBJ1-1; D possibly corresponds to TRBD1 (6 bases). The CDR3 loop spans 16 amino acids. V dropped 5 bases and J dropped 0 bases, with 16 bases sitting between them. CDR1 is SGHAT and CDR2 is FQNNGV in the germline V gene.

This sequence joins TRBV28 and TRBJ1-1; no reliable D call. Trimming shortened V by 5 bases and J by 1 base, and 14 bases separated the two germline ends. The CDR3 is 15 residues long. The germline V gene encodes CDR1 MDHEN and CDR2 SYDVKM. CDR3: CASSPNDSWNTEAFF. For the CDR3, the DNA is TGTGCCAGCAGTCCAAACGACTCATGGAACACTGAAGCTTTCTTT.

This clone occurred once. The V and J genes are TRBV19 and TRBJ1-2; weak D call: TRBD1 (6 bases). Germline CDR1 and CDR2: LNHDA and SQIVND (reference sequence). Trimming stripped 8 bases from V and 5 bases from J, with 15 bases between. CDR3 length: 13 residues. CDR3 nucleotide sequence: TGTGCCAGTGGGGCACAGGGAAGTTATGGCTACACCTTC. Its translation: CASGAQGSYGYTF.

This chain connects TRBV28 to TRBJ2-2; TRBD2 agrees at 11 bases. In germline, CDR1 is MDHEN, CDR2 SYDVKM. The V gene end was trimmed by 6 bases and the J gene end by 7 bases; junction bases not matched to a gene: 7. The length of the CDR3 is 15 residues. CDR3 sequence: CASRLAGAEVGELFF. The CDR3 nucleotides are TGTGCCAGCAGACTAGCGGGGGCGGAGGTCGGGGAGCTGTTTTTT. The variable domain in full, completed from reference TRBV28 and TRBJ2-2, reads DVKVTQSSRYLVKRTGEKVFLECVQDMDHENMFWYRQDPGLGLRLIYFSYDVKMKEKGDIPEGYSVSREKKERFSLILESASTNQTSMYLCASRLAGAEVGELFFGEGSRLTVL.

V gene TRBV4-1 combines with J gene TRBJ2-5; 11 nucleotides match TRBD2. V gave up 4 bases and J gave up 4 bases; unmatched junction bases: 2. The CDR3 contains 14 residues. CDR1 and CDR2 from the germline V gene are MGHRA and YSYEKL. The CDR3 region has the DNA TGCGCCAGCAGCCCTAGCGGGGGGAGAGAGACCCAGTACTTC. It yields the protein CASSPSGGRETQYF.

V and J are TRBV2 and TRBJ1-5, with D uncertain. CDR1 is SNHLY and CDR2 is FYNNEI in the germline V gene. CDR3 length equals 13 residues. V lost 7 bases to trimming and J lost 2 bases, with 9 bases between them. DNA for the CDR3: TGTGCCAGCAAATCCGACGGCAATCAGCCCCAGCATTTT. Translating gives CASKSDGNQPQHF.

The rearrangement joins TRBV30 to TRBJ2-5; the D gene is possibly TRBD1 (6 bases). The CDR3 has 13 residues. From germline, CDR1 is GTSNPN and CDR2 SVGIG (reference sequence). V was pared by 2 bases and J by 3 bases, with 10 bases between. DNA of the CDR3: TGTGCCTGGAGTAGGGACATTGAAGAGACCCAGTACTTC. It translates to CAWSRDIEETQYF.

This sequence joins TRBV2 and TRBJ1-1; unclear D gene. V was pared by 6 bases and J by 0 bases, with 8 bases between. The germline V gene encodes CDR1 SNHLY and CDR2 FYNNEI. The CDR3 is 13 amino acids. The DNA of the CDR3 is TGTGCCAGCAGCCCTTCTCTGAACACTGAAGCTTTCTTT. Translated: CASSPSLNTEAFF.

This chain joins TRBV7-2 and TRBJ2-7; the match to TRBD1 covers 9 bases. Germline V CDR1 and CDR2: SGHTA, FQGNSA. Unmatched junction bases numbered 5, after V lost 1 base and J lost 7 bases. This CDR3 region has 14 residues. The CDR3 here is CASSLGTTGGEQYF. In nucleotides, the CDR3 is TGTGCCAGCAGCTTAGGCACGACAGGGGGTGAGCAGTACTTC.

The chain combines TRBV28 with TRBJ2-5; D gene uncertain. Trimming pared 2 bases from V and 5 bases from J, leaving 6 bases between. CDR1 MDHEN and CDR2 SYDVKM come from the germline V gene. The CDR3 has 12 residues. CDR3 bases: TGTGCCAGCAGTTTAATCGGGGAGACCCAGTACTTC. Translation: CASSLIGETQYF.

This clone came up once. CDR3 protein: CARLAGGKETQYF. DNA for the CDR3: TGTGCCAGACTAGCGGGGGGGAAAGAGACCCAGTACTTC. This chain uses TRBV19 with TRBJ2-5, with 13 positions matching TRBD2. The CDR3 has 13 amino acids. The ends lost 9 bases at V and 3 bases at J; junction bases unmatched: 1. CDR1 is LNHDA, CDR2 SQIVND, per germline (reference sequence).

About this clone itself: At one boundary the junction diverges from the germline segment, which might be a read error. This chain links TRBV5-4 with TRBJ2-7; a possible D gene is TRBD2 (5 bases). The CDR3 runs to 15 residues. CDR1 is SGHNT and CDR2 is YYREEE in the germline V gene (reference sequence). The CDR3 DNA follows: TGTGCCAGCAGAAGAGGAGGAGTAAGCTCCTCCGAGCAGTACTTC. Residues: CASRRGGVSSSEQYF.

The J gene is TRBJ1-2, the V gene TRBV3-1 (or the pseudogene TRBV3-2); the D is unclear. CDR1 is LGHDT and CDR2 is YNNKEL in the germline V gene (reference sequence). CDR3 length equals 13 residues. V was clipped by 0 bases and J by 9 bases, with 11 bases between them. In DNA form, the CDR3 reads TGTGCCAGCAGCCAAGATTTGGATAGGCGCTACACCTTC. Translating it yields CASSQDLDRRYTF.

The genes are TRBV7-9 and TRBJ1-1, with D hard to call. The CDR3 loop spans 17 amino acids. CDR1 is SEHNR and CDR2 is FQNEAQ in the germline V gene (reference sequence). V was clipped by 1 base and J by 0 bases, with 15 bases between them. CDR3 region: CASSLVFRPQLNTEAFF. CDR3 bases: TGTGCCAGCAGCTTAGTATTCCGGCCTCAGCTGAACACTGAAGCTTTCTTT. The full variable domain, completed using reference TRBV7-9 and TRBJ1-1, is DTGVSQNPRHKITKRGQNVTFRCDPISEHNRLYWYRQTLGQGPEFLTYFQNEAQLEKSRLLSDRFSAERPKGSFSTLEIQRTEQGDSAMYLCASSLVFRPQLNTEAFFGQGTRLTVV.

The chain has TRBV7-2 and TRBJ1-3; D is uncertain. The length of the CDR3 is 16 residues. V lost 1 base to trimming and J lost 4 bases, with 14 bases between them. CDR1 is SGHTA, CDR2 FQGNSA, per germline. CDR3 protein: CASSLDPGMGGNTIYF. In nucleotides, the CDR3 is TGTGCCAGCAGCTTAGACCCCGGGATGGGCGGAAACACCATATATTTT.

V is TRBV4-2 and J is TRBJ1-6; TRBD1 is a possible D gene (5 bases). V gave up 1 base and J gave up 3 bases, with 13 bases separating them. Germline loops: CDR1 LGHNA, CDR2 YNFKEQ. CDR3 length: 17 residues. The CDR3 region is CASSQVTGDYYNSPLHF. The DNA of the CDR3 is TGTGCCAGCAGCCAAGTAACGGGGGACTACTATAATTCACCCCTCCACTTT.

The chain has TRBV27 and TRBJ1-1; D is ambiguous. This CDR3 is 15 amino acids long. Per germline, CDR1 MNHEY and CDR2 SMNVEV (reference sequence). V was trimmed by 3 bases and J by 5 bases, leaving 16 bases between them. As DNA, the CDR3 is TGTGCCAGCAGTTTGACCGCGGCGGGTGGGACTGAAGCTTTCTTT. Residues: CASSLTAAGGTEAFF.